The rows below give T cell receptor beta chains drawn from one sample of a study of blood T cells in healthy people across ages. TCRdb itself ran the 5' RACE reads through MiXCR, one entry per CDR3 protein. The data show around 2 million distinct CDR3 sequences, about two fifths seen once. Sequencing was done on a sample of blood. These receptors were taken from a human donor in good health. The CDR3 runs from the conserved cysteine through the conserved F or W. The D gene is left open where the match is weak. Clone size appears in some rows only: once, few, many, or a class for an expanded clone.

>NA|TRBV7-6|NA|TRBJ1-1
TGTGCCAGCAGCTTAGACGGAGGGGCGAACACTGAAGCTTTCTTT
CASSLDGGANTEAFF
>NA|TRBV29-1|NA|TRBJ2-3
TGCAGCGTTGTAATGTGGGCAAGCACAGATACGCAGTATTTT
CSVVMWASTDTQYF
>once|TRBV2|TRBD1|TRBJ1-2
TGTGCCAGCAGCGATACAGGGGGCTATGGCTACACCTTC
CASSDTGGYGYTF
>NA|TRBV12-3/TRBV12-4|TRBD1|TRBJ1-1
TGTGCCAGCAGTACATCCCAGGGACAGGGAGGCACTGAAGCTTTCTTT
CASSTSQGQGGTEAFF
>NA|TRBV2|NA|TRBJ1-1
TGTGCCAGCAGTGAAGCTCATCATGAAGCTTTCTTT
CASSEAHHEAFF
>NA|TRBV10-3|NA|TRBJ1-5
TGTGCCATCAGTGGGCAGGGGAGAAATCAGCCCCAGCATTTT
CAISGQGRNQPQHF
>few|TRBV2|NA|TRBJ2-5
TGTGCCAGCAGACGGCAGGACTGGCAAGAGACCCAGTACTTC
CASRRQDWQETQYF
>NA|TRBV6-9|TRBD1|TRBJ1-5
TGTGCCAGCAGTGACTCGTCAGGGGACAGGGGGCGACGCAATCAGCCCCAGCATTTT
CASSDSSGDRGRRNQPQHF
>NA|TRBV6-2/TRBV6-3|NA|TRBJ1-1
TGTGCCAGCAGACTCATCTGGACTGAAGCTTTCTTT
CASRLIWTEAFF
>few|TRBV29-1|TRBD1|TRBJ2-7
TGCAGCGTAGCCCCCTTACAGGGGTCAGTGCAGTACTTC
CSVAPLQGSVQYF
>NA|TRBV9|TRBD1|TRBJ1-2
TGTGCCAGCAGCGATACAGGGGGCGGCTATGGCTACACCTTC
CASSDTGGGYGYTF
>NA|TRBV4-3|TRBD2|TRBJ2-5
TGCGCCAGCAGCCAAGGGAATAGCGGGGCGGAGACCCAGTACTTC
CASSQGNSGAETQYF
>NA|TRBV12-5|TRBD1|TRBJ2-5
TGTACTAGTGCCGGGACAGATTACGAAGAGACCCAGTACTTC
CTSAGTDYEETQYF
>NA|TRBV29-1|TRBD1|TRBJ1-2
TGCAGCGTTGTGACAGGGGAAAGATATGGCTACACCTTC
CSVVTGERYGYTF
>few|TRBV9|NA|TRBJ2-2
TGTGCCAGCAGCCTATCGGACATGGCGAACACCGGGGAGCTGTTTTTT
CASSLSDMANTGELFF
>NA|TRBV11-3|NA|TRBJ2-7
TGTGCCAGCAGCTTAGGAACGGGATCCTACTACGAGCAGTACTTC
CASSLGTGSYYEQYF
>few|TRBV7-2|NA|TRBJ2-7
TGTGCCAGCAGCCCCACCGGCGGGACCGATCTCTACGAGCAGTACTTC
CASSPTGGTDLYEQYF
>NA|TRBV3-1|NA|TRBJ1-2
TGTGCCAGCAGCCCCCTGGGGTTTGGGGGCTACACCTTC
CASSPLGFGGYTF
>NA|TRBV4-3|NA|TRBJ1-2
TGCGCCAGCAGCCACTCCAGAACCGGGCGAAGGGACTATGGCTACACCTTC
CASSHSRTGRRDYGYTF
>NA|TRBV20-1|NA|TRBJ2-1
TGCAGTGCAGAAAAAGGTTCCTACAATGAGCAGTTCTTC
CSAEKGSYNEQFF
>NA|TRBV5-6|TRBD1|TRBJ2-7
TGTGCCGGCAGCTACGCCGGGACAGGCACCTCCTACGAGCAGTACTTC
CAGSYAGTGTSYEQYF
>few|TRBV7-9|NA|TRBJ2-6
TGTGCCAGCAGTCAGACACCCTCGGCCGGGGCCAACGTCCTGACTTTC
CASSQTPSAGANVLTF
>NA|TRBV2|NA|TRBJ2-6
TGTGCCAGCAGTTGGCGGCAGGGCTCTGGGGCCAACGTCCTGACTTTC
CASSWRQGSGANVLTF
>few|TRBV5-6|TRBD1|TRBJ1-1
TGTGCCAGCAGCTTGGAATGGGACAGGGTAACTGAAGCTTTCTTT
CASSLEWDRVTEAFF
>NA|TRBV4-3|NA|TRBJ2-3
TGCGCCAGCAGCCAAGATTCGAGGGGCTTTAGGGATACGCAGTATTTT
CASSQDSRGFRDTQYF
>NA|TRBV2|TRBD1|TRBJ2-1
TGTGCCGGACAGGGTTACAATGAGCAGTTCTTC
CAGQGYNEQFF
>few|TRBV6-5|NA|TRBJ2-1
TGTGCCAGCAGTTACAGGGGAGAAGCCTACAATGAGCAGTTCTTC
CASSYRGEAYNEQFF
>NA|TRBV20-1|NA|TRBJ2-7
TGCAGTGCTAGAGATCGTTTTCCGGGACCCCAATCCGGATCCTCCTACGAGCAGTACTTC
CSARDRFPGPQSGSSYEQYF
>once|TRBV27|TRBD2|TRBJ2-7
TGTGCCAGCAGAGCCTTCACTAGCGGCTCATACGAGCAGTACTTC
CASRAFTSGSYEQYF
>NA|TRBV7-2|TRBD1|TRBJ2-7
TGTGCCAGCAGCTTCTATCGACAGGGGAACGAGCAGTACTTC
CASSFYRQGNEQYF
>few|TRBV5-6|TRBD1|TRBJ2-5
TGTGCCAGCAGCTCAGGGACAGGGGGCGTAAAGACCCAGTACTTC
CASSSGTGGVKTQYF
>few|TRBV11-2|NA|TRBJ2-1
TGTGCCAGCAGCTTATTCAGGGGCTCTTACAATGAGCAGTTCTTC
CASSLFRGSYNEQFF
>few|TRBV7-2|TRBD2|TRBJ2-1
TGTGCCAGTAGTTCCCCACTAGCGGGGGTGACCTACAATGAGCAGTTCTTC
CASSSPLAGVTYNEQFF
>NA|TRBV7-9|TRBD1|TRBJ1-3
TGTGCCAGCAGCCGAAAGGGGGCAGCTGGAAACACTATATATTTT
CASSRKGAAGNTIYF
>once|TRBV28|NA|TRBJ2-7
TGTGCCAGCAGTTTATCAGATATCGAGCAGTACTTC
CASSLSDIEQYF
>few|TRBV7-9|TRBD2|TRBJ2-3
TGTGCAAGCGGGACCTTTGAGGAGGGGATAGATACGCAGTATTTT
CASGTFEEGIDTQYF
>NA|TRBV27|TRBD1|TRBJ1-6
TGTGCCAGCAGTTTGGGACAGTTTTCACCCCTCCACTTT
CASSLGQFSPLHF
>NA|TRBV9|TRBD2|TRBJ2-6
TGTGCCAGCACGAGCGGGGGGTGGACTGGGGCCAACGTCCTGACTTTC
CASTSGGWTGANVLTF
>NA|TRBV24-1|NA|TRBJ2-3
TGTGCCACCAGTGATTTATTTCTGGGCAGCACGGATACGCAGTATTTT
CATSDLFLGSTDTQYF
>NA|TRBV7-2|TRBD2|TRBJ2-7
TGTGCCAGCAGCTGGCGGGGGGCTAGCTACAATGAGCAGTACTTC
CASSWRGASYNEQYF
>few|TRBV20-1|NA|TRBJ2-4
TGCAGTGCAGGGGACCCTCAGACCAAAAACATTCAGTACTTC
CSAGDPQTKNIQYF
>few|TRBV7-6|NA|TRBJ2-7
TGTGCCAGCAGCCTCGGGGGAGCTGGGTGGAGGGATGGTACCCGAAACCCCGTCGAGCAGTACTTC
CASSLGGAGWRDGTRNPVEQYF
>NA|TRBV20-1|TRBD2|TRBJ2-5
TGCAGTGCTATCCGGGGGGGCCCGGGAGAGACCCAGTACTTC
CSAIRGGPGETQYF
>few|TRBV7-9|TRBD1|TRBJ1-4
TGTGCCAGCAGCGGCCGGGACAGGGCGAATGAAAAACTGTTTTTT
CASSGRDRANEKLFF
>NA|TRBV18|TRBD1|TRBJ2-7
TGTGCCAGCTCACCAGAGGACAGGACGTACGAGCAGTACTTC
CASSPEDRTYEQYF
>NA|TRBV27|NA|TRBJ1-4
TGTGCCAGCAGTTTAACCCGTCGTGAAGAACTGTTTTTT
CASSLTRREELFF
>few|TRBV27|NA|TRBJ1-6
TGTGCCAGCAGTTTCGCAGGGTCCAATTCACCCCTCCACTTT
CASSFAGSNSPLHF
>few|TRBV7-2|NA|TRBJ2-1
TGTGCCAGCAGCCCGGTGGGGGCAGCCTACAATGAGCAGTTCTTC
CASSPVGAAYNEQFF
>NA|TRBV29-1|TRBD1|TRBJ2-7
TGCAGCGTTACCGGGACAGGGGTATTAGGGGAGCAGTACTTC
CSVTGTGVLGEQYF
>few|TRBV15|TRBD1|TRBJ2-4
TGTGCCACCAGCAGAGGGGACAGGAAGCACATTCAGTACTTC
CATSRGDRKHIQYF
>NA|TRBV15|TRBD2|TRBJ2-1
TGTGCCACCAGCAGAGTCCCCGGACTAGCCTTAATCGTCTTAGGTGAGCAGTTCTTC
CATSRVPGLALIVLGEQFF
>NA|TRBV19|TRBD1|TRBJ1-4
TGTGCCAGTAGTGGACAGGTTTATGAAAAACTGTTTTTT
CASSGQVYEKLFF
>few|TRBV4-1|NA|TRBJ1-5
TGCGCCAGCAGCCAGGCCCCGGGCCTTCTTAATCAGCCCCAGCATTTT
CASSQAPGLLNQPQHF
>NA|TRBV7-2|TRBD1|TRBJ1-2
TGTGCCAGCAGCTTAGCCTCTGTGGGAGGGGGCGGCTATGGCTACACCTTC
CASSLASVGGGGYGYTF
>NA|TRBV7-9|NA|TRBJ2-2
TGTGCCAGCAGCTTACCTGACAGAACCGGGGAGCTGTTTTTT
CASSLPDRTGELFF